This note documents a single T cell receptor beta chain sequence. This sample is drawn from a study of T cell changes during pregnancy in multiple sclerosis. Using immunoSEQ multiplex PCR, the repertoire was profiled, and TCRdb retains in-frame clones only, with some absent. This table has around 95,000 clones, 94% appearing once. This CDR3 region has 14 residues. From germline, CDR1 is SGHAT and CDR2 FQNNGV. V trimming: 2 bases; J trimming: 9 bases; junction bases outside the gene matches: 5. This clonotype was sampled from a female donor in good health, enrolled as a control in a pregnancy study. The chain employs TRBV11-2 and TRBJ2-1; 9 bases are shared with TRBD2. Sequencing used peripheral blood, obtained after pregnancy. The CDR3, as DNA: TGTGCCAGCAGCTTACTTTTAGCGGGAGTTGAGCAGTTCTTC. Its protein product is CASSLLLAGVEQFF.